The 15 T cell receptor beta chains given below trace back to one sample, sequenced in a study of blood T cell repertoires in COVID-19. Profiled with immunoSEQ multiplex PCR; TCRdb holds only in-frame clones, not every one. The sample lists 26,000 or so clones, around 88% occurring once. The sequenced sample was peripheral blood. Receptor source: a human donor in a cohort sampled during active COVID-19.

The chain links TRBV9 to TRBJ2-2; 7 positions match TRBD1. CDR1 is SGDLS, CDR2 YYNGEE, per germline. The CDR3 consists of 16 residues. V trimming: 3 bases; J trimming: 6 bases; junction bases outside the gene matches: 11. The CDR3 bases are TGTGCCAGCAGCGAACCGACAGGGTTGGATCCCGGGGAGCTGTTTTTT. Translation: CASSEPTGLDPGELFF.

This clone came up once. The chain is built from TRBV19 and TRBJ1-5, with D tentatively TRBD1 (6 bases). Trimming shortened V by 7 bases and J by 1 base, and 8 bases separated the two germline ends. Germline V CDR1 and CDR2: LNHDA, SQIVND (reference sequence). The CDR3 is 13 amino acids. In nucleotides, the CDR3 is TGTGCCAGTATTGGACAGAGCAATCAGCCCCAGCATTTT. Translation: CASIGQSNQPQHF.

This clone was observed a few times. The J gene is TRBJ1-2, the V gene TRBV7-9; possibly TRBD1 for D (5 bases). The CDR3 loop spans 15 amino acids. Germline V CDR1 and CDR2: SEHNR, FQNEAQ (reference sequence). Deletions cut 5 bases from V and 3 bases from J, with 16 bases between. CDR3 protein: CASSDHLRGDYGYTF. The CDR3 DNA follows: TGTGCCAGCAGCGATCATCTCCGGGGGGACTATGGCTACACCTTC.

This clone is judged medium-sized (0.01 to 0.1%). The V gene is TRBV19, the J gene TRBJ2-7; 12 bases line up with TRBD1. The CDR3 contains 12 residues. The J segment lost 5 bases and the V segment lost 8 bases, leaving 1 base of the junction unmatched. Per the germline V gene, CDR1 is LNHDA and CDR2 is SQIVND (reference sequence). The CDR3 DNA is TGTGCCAGTGGGACAGGGGGCGACGAGCAGTACTTC. Amino acids: CASGTGGDEQYF.

V usage is TRBV24-1 and J usage is TRBJ2-7, with TRBD1 as a possible D gene (5 bases). Per germline, CDR1 KGHDR and CDR2 SFDVKD. This CDR3 comprises 15 residues. The V and J ends lost 1 base and 2 bases respectively, with 11 bases between them. The CDR3 DNA follows: TGTGCCACCAGTGATTTTGGACAAACACCCTACGAGCAGTACTTC. It yields the protein CATSDFGQTPYEQYF.

The rearrangement joins TRBV18 to TRBJ2-7; D remains unclear. Germline V CDR1 and CDR2: KGHSH, LQKENI. Trimming pared 5 bases from V and 5 bases from J, leaving 10 bases between. This CDR3 is built from 12 residues. The CDR3 coding sequence is TGTGCCAGCTCATCTCTTCGGGACGAGCAGTACTTC. Amino acid sequence: CASSSLRDEQYF.

This chain uses TRBV5-1 with TRBJ1-1; D call uncertain. Germline-derived CDR1 and CDR2 are SGHRS and YFSETQ. Trimming pared 2 bases from V and 0 bases from J, leaving 11 bases between. There are 15 residues in the CDR3. The CDR3 is CASSFRGAMNTEAFF. CDR3 DNA sequence: TGCGCCAGCAGCTTCCGGGGTGCCATGAACACTGAAGCTTTCTTT.

The rearrangement uses TRBV4-2 and TRBJ2-7; 15 bases line up with TRBD2. From germline, CDR1 is LGHNA and CDR2 YNFKEQ. Trimming removed 4 bases from V and 0 bases from J; junction bases left unmatched: 4. The CDR3 consists of 17 residues. This CDR3 reads CASSLGTSGGSSYEQYF. The CDR3 DNA reads as TGTGCCAGCAGCCTCGGGACTAGCGGGGGGTCCTCCTACGAGCAGTACTTC.

The V gene is TRBV4-2, the J gene TRBJ1-6; 9 nucleotides align to TRBD1. In germline, CDR1 is LGHNA, CDR2 YNFKEQ. There are 18 residues in the CDR3. The trim removed 0 bases at V and 6 bases at J, leaving 9 bases unmatched. CDR3 sequence: CASSQDQVTGGFNSPLHF. The CDR3, as DNA: TGTGCCAGCAGCCAAGATCAGGTTACAGGGGGCTTTAATTCACCCCTCCACTTT.

The chain combines TRBV10-2 with TRBJ2-2, with D possibly matching TRBD2 (5 bases). The ends were cut back, 4 bases at V and 7 bases at J, with 10 bases in the middle. In germline, CDR1 is WSHSY, CDR2 SAAADI. The CDR3 has 13 amino acids. CDR3 loop: CASSASRGGELFF. The CDR3 region has the DNA TGCGCCAGCAGTGCCTCTCGGGGCGGGGAGCTGTTTTTT.

This chain joins TRBV4-2 and TRBJ2-7; D is possibly TRBD2 (7 bases). The CDR3 runs 17 residues. The germline CDR1 and CDR2 sequences are LGHNA and YNFKEQ. V lost 0 bases to trimming and J lost 0 bases, with 15 bases between them. DNA for the CDR3: TGTGCCAGCAGCCAAGAGTATCCGGGGGGCGGCTCCTACGAGCAGTACTTC. Its translation is CASSQEYPGGGSYEQYF.

The chain recombines TRBV7-3 with TRBJ2-4, with 8 positions matching TRBD2. Germline CDR1 reads SGHTA; CDR2 reads FQGTGA. This CDR3 has 19 amino acids. V lost 1 base to trimming and J lost 0 bases; unmatched junction nucleotides: 11. CDR3 sequence reads: CASSLIASGGLLAKNIQYF. The CDR3 bases are TGTGCCAGCAGCTTAATCGCCAGCGGGGGTCTCCTAGCCAAAAACATTCAGTACTTC.

The chain couples TRBV5-4 to TRBJ2-1; 9 bases agree with TRBD1. The CDR3 totals 14 residues. Trimming at V came to 2 bases and at J to 7 bases, leaving 4 bases not matched to a gene. CDR1 is SGHNT, CDR2 YYREEE, per germline (reference sequence). CDR3 coding DNA: TGTGCCAGCAGCTTACAGGGGGCGGTGAATGAGCAGTTCTTC. It encodes CASSLQGAVNEQFF.

The chain links TRBV11-2 to TRBJ1-4, with 9 positions matching TRBD1. V lost 2 bases to trimming and J lost 7 bases; unmatched junction nucleotides: 11. The germline CDR1 and CDR2 sequences are SGHAT and FQNNGV. The CDR3 has 17 residues. CDR3 in DNA: TGTGCCAGCAGCTTATCAACAGGGGGCATTGCGGGTGAAAAACTGTTTTTT. Translating gives CASSLSTGGIAGEKLFF.

The chain links TRBV7-2 to TRBJ2-1, with 11 positions matching TRBD2. The junction had 11 bases not matched to a gene; V was cut back by 7 bases and J by 6 bases. CDR1 is SGHTA, CDR2 FQGNSA, per germline. This CDR3 region has 16 residues. The CDR3 DNA follows: TGTGCCAGCACCCCGCCCCTAGCGGGAGGTATCAATGAGCAGTTCTTC. It is translated as CASTPPLAGGINEQFF.